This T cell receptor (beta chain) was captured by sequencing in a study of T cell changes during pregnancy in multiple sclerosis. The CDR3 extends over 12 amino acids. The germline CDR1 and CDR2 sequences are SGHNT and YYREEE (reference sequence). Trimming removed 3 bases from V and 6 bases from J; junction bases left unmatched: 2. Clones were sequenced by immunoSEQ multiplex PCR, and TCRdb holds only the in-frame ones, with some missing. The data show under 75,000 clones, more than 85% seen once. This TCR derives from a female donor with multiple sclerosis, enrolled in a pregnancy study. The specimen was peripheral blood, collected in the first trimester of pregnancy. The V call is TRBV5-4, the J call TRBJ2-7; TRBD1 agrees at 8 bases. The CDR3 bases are TGTGCCAGCAGCTCGACAGGGGTCGAGCAGTACTTC. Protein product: CASSSTGVEQYF. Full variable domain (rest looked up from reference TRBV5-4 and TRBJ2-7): ETGVTQSPTHLIKTRGQQVTLRCSSQSGHNTVSWYQQALGQGPQFIFQYYREEENGRGNFPPRFSGLQFPNYSSELNVNALELDDSALYLCASSSTGVEQYFGPGTRLTVT.